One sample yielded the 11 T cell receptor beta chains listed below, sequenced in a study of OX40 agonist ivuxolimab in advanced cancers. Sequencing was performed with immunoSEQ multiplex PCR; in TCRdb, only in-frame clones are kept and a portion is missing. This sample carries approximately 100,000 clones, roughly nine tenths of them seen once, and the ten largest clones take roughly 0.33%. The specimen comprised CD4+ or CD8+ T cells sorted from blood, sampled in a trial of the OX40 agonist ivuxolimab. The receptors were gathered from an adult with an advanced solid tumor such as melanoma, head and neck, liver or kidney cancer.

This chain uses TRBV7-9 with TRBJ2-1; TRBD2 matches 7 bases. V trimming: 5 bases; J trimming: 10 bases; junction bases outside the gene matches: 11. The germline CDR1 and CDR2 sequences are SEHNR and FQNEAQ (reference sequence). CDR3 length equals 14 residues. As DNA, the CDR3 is TGTGCCAGCAGCGGGAGGGCCTTAAACCCAGAGCAGTTCTTC. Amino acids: CASSGRALNPEQFF.

CDR3 amino acids: CASTRGTDTQYF. Written as DNA, the CDR3 is TGTGCCAGCACAAGGGGCACAGATACGCAGTATTTT. V is TRBV11-2 and J is TRBJ2-3, with D unresolved. Looked up from germline, CDR1 is SGHAT and CDR2 is FQNNGV. Trimming removed 7 bases at V and 1 base at J, with 6 bases between. The CDR3 extends over 12 amino acids.

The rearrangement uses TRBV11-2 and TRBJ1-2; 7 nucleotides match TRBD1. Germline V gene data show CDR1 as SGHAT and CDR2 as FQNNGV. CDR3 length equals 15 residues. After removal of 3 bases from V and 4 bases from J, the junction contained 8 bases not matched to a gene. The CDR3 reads CASSLTGQSTYGYTF. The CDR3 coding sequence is TGTGCCAGCAGCTTGACGGGACAGTCAACCTATGGCTACACCTTC.

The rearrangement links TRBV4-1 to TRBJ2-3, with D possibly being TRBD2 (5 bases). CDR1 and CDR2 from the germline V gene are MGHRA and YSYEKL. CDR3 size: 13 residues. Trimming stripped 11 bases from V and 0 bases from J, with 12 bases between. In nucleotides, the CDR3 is TGCGCCCCGAAGCGGATAAGCACAGATACGCAGTATTTT. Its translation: CAPKRISTDTQYF.

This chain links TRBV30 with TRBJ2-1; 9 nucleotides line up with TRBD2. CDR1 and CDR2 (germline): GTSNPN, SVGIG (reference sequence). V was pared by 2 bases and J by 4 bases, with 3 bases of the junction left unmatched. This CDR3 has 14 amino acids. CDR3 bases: TGTGCCTGGAGTATGACTAGCGGATACAATGAGCAGTTCTTC. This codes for CAWSMTSGYNEQFF. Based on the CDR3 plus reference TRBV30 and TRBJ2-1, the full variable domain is SQTIHQWPATLVQPVGSPLSLECTVEGTSNPNLYWYRQAAGRGLQLLFYSVGIGQISSEVPQNLSASRPQDRQFILSSKKLLLSDSGFYLCAWSMTSGYNEQFFGPGTRLTVL.

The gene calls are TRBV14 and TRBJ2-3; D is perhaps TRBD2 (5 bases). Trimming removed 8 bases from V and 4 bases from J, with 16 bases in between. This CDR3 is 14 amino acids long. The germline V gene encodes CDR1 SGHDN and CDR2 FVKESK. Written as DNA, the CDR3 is TGTGCCAGCTCCACCCAAATCGGGGCAGATACGCAGTATTTT. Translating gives CASSTQIGADTQYF.

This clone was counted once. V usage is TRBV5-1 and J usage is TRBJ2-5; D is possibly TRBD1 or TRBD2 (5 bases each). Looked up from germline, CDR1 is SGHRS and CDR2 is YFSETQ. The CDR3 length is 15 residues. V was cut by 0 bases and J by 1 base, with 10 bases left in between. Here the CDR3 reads CASSLGGAGQETQYF. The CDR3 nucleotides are TGCGCCAGCAGCTTGGGGGGCGCGGGCCAAGAGACCCAGTACTTC.

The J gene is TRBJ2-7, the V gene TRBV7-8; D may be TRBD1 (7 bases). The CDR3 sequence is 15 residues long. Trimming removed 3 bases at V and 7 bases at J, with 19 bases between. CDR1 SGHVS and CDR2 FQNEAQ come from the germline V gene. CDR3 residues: CASSFLQGGLGEQYF. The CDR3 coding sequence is TGTGCCAGCAGCTTCCTCCAGGGGGGACTTGGTGAGCAGTACTTC.

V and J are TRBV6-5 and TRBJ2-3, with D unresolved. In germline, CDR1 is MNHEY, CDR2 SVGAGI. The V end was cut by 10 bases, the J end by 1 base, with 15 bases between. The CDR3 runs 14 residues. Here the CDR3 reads CATRGTLRTDTQYF. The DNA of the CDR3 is TGTGCCACCCGTGGTACGTTACGCACAGATACGCAGTATTTT.

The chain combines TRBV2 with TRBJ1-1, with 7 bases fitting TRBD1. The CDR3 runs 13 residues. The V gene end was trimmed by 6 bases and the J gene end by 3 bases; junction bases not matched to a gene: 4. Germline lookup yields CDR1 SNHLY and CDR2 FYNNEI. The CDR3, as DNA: TGTGCCAGCAGGGGACAGAGCTACACTGAAGCTTTCTTT. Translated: CASRGQSYTEAFF.

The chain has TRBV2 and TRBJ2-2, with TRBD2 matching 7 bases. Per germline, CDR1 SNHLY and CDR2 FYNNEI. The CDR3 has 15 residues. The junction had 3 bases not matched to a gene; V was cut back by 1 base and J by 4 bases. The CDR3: CASSEDGGGTGELFF. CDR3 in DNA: TGTGCCAGCAGTGAAGATGGGGGGGGCACCGGGGAGCTGTTTTTT.